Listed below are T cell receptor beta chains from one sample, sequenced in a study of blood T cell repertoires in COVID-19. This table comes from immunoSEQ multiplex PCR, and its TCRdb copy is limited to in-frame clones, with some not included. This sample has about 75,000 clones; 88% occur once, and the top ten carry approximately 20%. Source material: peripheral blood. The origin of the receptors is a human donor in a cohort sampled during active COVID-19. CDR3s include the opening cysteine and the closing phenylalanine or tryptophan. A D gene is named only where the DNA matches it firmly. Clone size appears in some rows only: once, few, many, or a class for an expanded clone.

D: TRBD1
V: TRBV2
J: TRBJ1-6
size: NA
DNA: TGTGCCAGCAGTATGGACAGGAGCAATAATTCACCCCTCCACTTT
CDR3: CASSMDRSNNSPLHF

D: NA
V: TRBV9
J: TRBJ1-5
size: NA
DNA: TGTGCCAGCAGCGTGACAGATAGCAATCAGCCCCAGCATTTT
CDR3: CASSVTDSNQPQHF

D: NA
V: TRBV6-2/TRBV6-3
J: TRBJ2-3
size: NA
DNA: TGTGCCAGCAGTTACCAGGGGCCAGATACGCAGTATTTT
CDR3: CASSYQGPDTQYF

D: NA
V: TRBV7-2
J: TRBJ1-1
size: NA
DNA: TGTGCCAGCAGGCTCAGCACGCACAGGGCTATTGAAGCTTTCTTT
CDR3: CASRLSTHRAIEAFF

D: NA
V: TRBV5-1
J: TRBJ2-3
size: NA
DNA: TGCGCCAGCAGCTTGATTCTAGAGGGCACAGATACGCAGTATTTT
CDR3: CASSLILEGTDTQYF

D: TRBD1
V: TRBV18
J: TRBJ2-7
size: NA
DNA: TGTGCCAGCTCACTTTTAGGGGGCGCCGGAGCCTACGAGCAGTACTTC
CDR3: CASSLLGGAGAYEQYF

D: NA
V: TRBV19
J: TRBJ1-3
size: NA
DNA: TGTGCCAGTAGTTGGACAGCCCGAGAAAACACCATATATTTT
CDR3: CASSWTARENTIYF

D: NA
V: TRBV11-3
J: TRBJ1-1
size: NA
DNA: TGTGCCAGCAGCTTCGCGGGTAAGAACACTGAAGCTTTCTTT
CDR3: CASSFAGKNTEAFF

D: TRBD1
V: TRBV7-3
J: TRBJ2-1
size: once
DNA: TGTGCCAGCGCCCTTGGACAGGCCGAGCAGTTCTTC
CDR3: CASALGQAEQFF

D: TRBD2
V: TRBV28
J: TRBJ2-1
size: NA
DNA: TGTGCCAGCAGTCCCGCCCGGGTCGGGGGGGGGTACAATGAGCAGTTCTTC
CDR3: CASSPARVGGGYNEQFF

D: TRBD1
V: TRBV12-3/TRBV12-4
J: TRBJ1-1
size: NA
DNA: TGTGCCAGCAGGGGACAGGGAGGGACTGAAGCTTTCTTT
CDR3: CASRGQGGTEAFF

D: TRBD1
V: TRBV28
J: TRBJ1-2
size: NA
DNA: TGTGCCAGCACCCGGGACAGGGGGACTAACTATGGCTACACCTTC
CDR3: CASTRDRGTNYGYTF

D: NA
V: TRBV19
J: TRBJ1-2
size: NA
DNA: TGTGCCAGTAGTATAAGGGGCGTTCCAGGCTACACCTTC
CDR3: CASSIRGVPGYTF

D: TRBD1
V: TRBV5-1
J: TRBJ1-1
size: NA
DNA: TGCGCCAGCAGGGCTCCGGGACAGGGGACTGAAGCTTTCTTT
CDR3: CASRAPGQGTEAFF

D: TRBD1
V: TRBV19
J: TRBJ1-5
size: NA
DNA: TGTGCCAGTAGCCTTACAGGGGTTTCCAATCAGCCCCAGCATTTT
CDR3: CASSLTGVSNQPQHF

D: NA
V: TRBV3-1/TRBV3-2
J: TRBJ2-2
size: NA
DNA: TGTGCCAGCAGCCAAAGCCCCGGGACACGAGCCACCGGGGAGCTGTTTTTT
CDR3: CASSQSPGTRATGELFF

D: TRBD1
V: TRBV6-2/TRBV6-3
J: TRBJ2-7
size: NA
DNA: TGTGCCAGCAGTTACGGCACAGGGGGCCGGTACGAGCAGTACTTC
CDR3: CASSYGTGGRYEQYF

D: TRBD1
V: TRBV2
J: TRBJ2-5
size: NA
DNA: TGTGCCAGCGGTGAGGACAGGGGGGTTAGGTCGGAGACCCAGTACTTC
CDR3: CASGEDRGVRSETQYF

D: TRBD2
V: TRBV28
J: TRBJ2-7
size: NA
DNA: TGTGCCAGCAGTCCAGGCGGACTAGCGGGAGGCGAGCAGTACTTC
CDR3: CASSPGGLAGGEQYF

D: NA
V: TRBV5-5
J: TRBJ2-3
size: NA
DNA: TGTGCCAGCAGCTTGGTTGGAGGGAGCACAGATACGCAGTATTTT
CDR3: CASSLVGGSTDTQYF

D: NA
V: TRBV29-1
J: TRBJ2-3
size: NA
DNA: TGCAGCGTTGCAAATATACCGGACAGAACCACAGATACGCAGTATTTT
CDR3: CSVANIPDRTTDTQYF

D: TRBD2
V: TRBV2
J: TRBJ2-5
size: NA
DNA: TGTGCCAGCAACGCGGGACTAGCGGGGTTAGAGACCCAGTACTTC
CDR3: CASNAGLAGLETQYF

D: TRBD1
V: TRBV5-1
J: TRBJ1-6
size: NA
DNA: TGCGCCAGCAGCTCTATTCAGGGGGGTAATTCACCCCTCCACTTT
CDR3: CASSSIQGGNSPLHF

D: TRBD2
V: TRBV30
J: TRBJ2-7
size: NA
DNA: TGTGCCTGGAGTCTGGGAGCGGGAGGTATCTACGAGCAGTACTTC
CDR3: CAWSLGAGGIYEQYF

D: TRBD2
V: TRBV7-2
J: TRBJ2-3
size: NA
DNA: TGTGCCAGCAGCTTGGGACTAGCGGGAGGTGTGACAGATACGCAGTATTTT
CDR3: CASSLGLAGGVTDTQYF

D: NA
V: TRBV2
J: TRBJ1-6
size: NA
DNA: TGTGCCAGCGGCCTTCGGAGGAGTTACGATTCACCCCTCCACTTT
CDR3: CASGLRRSYDSPLHF

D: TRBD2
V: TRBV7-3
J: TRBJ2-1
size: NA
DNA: TGTGCCAGCAGCTTAACCCCCCCACTAGCGGGAGTCACCATCGGCTACAATGAGCAGTTCTTC
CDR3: CASSLTPPLAGVTIGYNEQFF

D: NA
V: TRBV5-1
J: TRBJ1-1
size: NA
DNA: TGCGCCAGCAGCTTGATGAGCAACACTGAAGCTTTCTTT
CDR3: CASSLMSNTEAFF

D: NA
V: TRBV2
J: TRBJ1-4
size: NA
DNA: TGTGCCAGCACCTGGGGGCGGACTAATGAAAAACTGTTTTTT
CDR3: CASTWGRTNEKLFF

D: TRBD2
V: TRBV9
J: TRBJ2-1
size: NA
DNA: TGTGCCAGCAGCCCGGGACTAGCGGAGATCTACAATGAGCAGTTCTTC
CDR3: CASSPGLAEIYNEQFF

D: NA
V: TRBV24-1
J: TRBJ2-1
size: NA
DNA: TGTGCCACCAGGTCGGGACTCGCCAATGAGCAGTTCTTC
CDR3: CATRSGLANEQFF

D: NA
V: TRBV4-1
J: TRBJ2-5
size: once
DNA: TGCGCCAGCAGCCAAGACGGCAGGGGGAGGTCGTTCTTTCAAGAGACCCAGTACTTC
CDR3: CASSQDGRGRSFFQETQYF

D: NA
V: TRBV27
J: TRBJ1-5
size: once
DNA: TGTGCCACCCGCCCGGAGGGTCCGAATTCCGGTCAGCCCCAGCATTTT
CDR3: CATRPEGPNSGQPQHF

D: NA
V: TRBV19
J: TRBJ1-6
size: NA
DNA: TGTGCCAGTAGTATAATGGACACCCCGAGCTCCTATAATTCACCCCTCCACTTT
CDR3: CASSIMDTPSSYNSPLHF

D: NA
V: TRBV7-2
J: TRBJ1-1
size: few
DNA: TGTGCCAGCAGCTTGATCGTCGGGAACACTGAAGCTTTCTTT
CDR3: CASSLIVGNTEAFF

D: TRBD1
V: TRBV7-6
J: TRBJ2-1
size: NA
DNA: TGTGCCAGCAGCTTAGAGGGACAGGGGTCACTCTACAATGAGCAGTTCTTC
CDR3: CASSLEGQGSLYNEQFF

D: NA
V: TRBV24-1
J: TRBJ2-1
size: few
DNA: TGTGCCACCAGTGATGGACAGCTAGACTACAATGAGCAGTTCTTC
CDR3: CATSDGQLDYNEQFF

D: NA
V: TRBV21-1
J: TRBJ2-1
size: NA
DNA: TGTGCCAGCAGCAAACGAGACAGAGACCACTCCTACAATGAGCAGTTCTTC
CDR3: CASSKRDRDHSYNEQFF

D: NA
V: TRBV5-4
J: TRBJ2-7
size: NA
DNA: TGTGCCAGCAGCCCCCGGAGCGTGGGAGCCTACGAGCAGTACTTC
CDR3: CASSPRSVGAYEQYF

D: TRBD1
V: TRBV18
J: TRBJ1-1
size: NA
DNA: TGTGCCAGCTCACAGGGACAGACAAACACTGAAGCTTTCTTT
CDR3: CASSQGQTNTEAFF

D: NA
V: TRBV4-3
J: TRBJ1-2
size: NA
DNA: TGCGCCAGCAGCCAAGATCTGGGGAGCTATGGCTACACCTTC
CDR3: CASSQDLGSYGYTF

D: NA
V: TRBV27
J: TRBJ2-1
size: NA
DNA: TGTGCCAGCAGTTTAAGGGGGACCATCTACAATGAGCAGTTCTTC
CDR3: CASSLRGTIYNEQFF

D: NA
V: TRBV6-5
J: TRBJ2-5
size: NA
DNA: TGTGCCAGCAGTTACTACGCGGGAAGGGGCGAGACCCAGTACTTC
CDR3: CASSYYAGRGETQYF

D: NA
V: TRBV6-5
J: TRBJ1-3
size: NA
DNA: TGTGCCAGCAGTTACTCGACGGCCGGGGGAAACACCATATATTTT
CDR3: CASSYSTAGGNTIYF

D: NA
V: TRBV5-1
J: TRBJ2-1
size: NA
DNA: TGCGCCAGCAGCCTACAGTCAAGCATGGTCTACAATGAGCAGTTCTTC
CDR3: CASSLQSSMVYNEQFF

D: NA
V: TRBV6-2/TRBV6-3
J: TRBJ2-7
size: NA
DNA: TGTGCCAGCAGTCCCCAGGGCTACGAGCAGTACTTC
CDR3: CASSPQGYEQYF

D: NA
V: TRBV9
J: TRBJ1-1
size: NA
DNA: TGTGCCAGCAGCGTAGTGGACTTGAACACTGAAGCTTTCTTT
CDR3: CASSVVDLNTEAFF

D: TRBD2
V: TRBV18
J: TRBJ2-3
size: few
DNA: TGTGCCAGCTCACCACGGATGTTGGCGGGGGATAGCACAGATACGCAGTATTTT
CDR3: CASSPRMLAGDSTDTQYF

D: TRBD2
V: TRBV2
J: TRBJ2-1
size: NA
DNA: TGTGCCAGCAATGTCCGGACTAGCGGGAGTAATGAGCAGTTCTTC
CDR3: CASNVRTSGSNEQFF

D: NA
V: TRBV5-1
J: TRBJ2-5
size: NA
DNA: TGCGCCAGCAGCTTGGTGGGGGGCCAAGAGACCCAGTACTTC
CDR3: CASSLVGGQETQYF

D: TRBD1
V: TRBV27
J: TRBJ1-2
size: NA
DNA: TGTGCCAGCATTTACAGGGGGCGAAGCTATGGCTACACCTTC
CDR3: CASIYRGRSYGYTF

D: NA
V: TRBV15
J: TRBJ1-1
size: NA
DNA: TGTGCCACCAGCAGAGACCAGGGTCCCACTGAAGCTTTCTTT
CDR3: CATSRDQGPTEAFF

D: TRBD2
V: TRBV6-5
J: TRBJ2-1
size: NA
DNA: TGTGCCAGCAGTTCCACCTCGAGCGGGGGCAATGAGCAGTTCTTC
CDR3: CASSSTSSGGNEQFF

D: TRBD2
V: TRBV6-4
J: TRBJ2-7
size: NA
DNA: TGTGCCAGCAGCCCCCCGTACGGGGGGTGCGAGCAGTACTTC
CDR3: CASSPPYGGCEQYF

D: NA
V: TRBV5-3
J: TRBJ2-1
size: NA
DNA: TGTGCCAGAAGCTTCATGGGCCATGAGCAGTTCTTC
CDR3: CARSFMGHEQFF

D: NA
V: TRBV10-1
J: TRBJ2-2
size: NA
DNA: TGCGCCAGCAGTGCAAGGAGGGGGAACACCGGGGAGCTGTTTTTT
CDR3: CASSARRGNTGELFF

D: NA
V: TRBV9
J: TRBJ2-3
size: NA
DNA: TGTGCCAGCAGCGTAACTAGCTCAACTAGCACAGATACGCAGTATTTT
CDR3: CASSVTSSTSTDTQYF

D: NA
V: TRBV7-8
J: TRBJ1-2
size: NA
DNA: TGTGCCAGCAGCTTAGGGGGGGTTGGTGGCTACACCTTC
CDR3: CASSLGGVGGYTF

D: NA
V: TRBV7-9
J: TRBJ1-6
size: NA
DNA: TGTGCCAGCAGCCTCAACGGAGGGCGGAATTCACCCCTCCACTTT
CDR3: CASSLNGGRNSPLHF